This entry describes one T cell receptor beta chain. Antigen unknown. Blood was collected, around 2.6 ml per donor. These data originate in a study of monozygotic twins with inflammatory bowel disease. General study points: Healthy co-twins had higher TCRbeta inverse Simpson diversity than their IBD twins.

Each TCR library used 3500 ng of total RNA. UMIs were attached via template switching, each with a 6-nucleotide sample barcode. TCRdb reworked the 5' RACE reads into one entry per CDR3 protein, no DNA. The data include 300,000 to 400,000 distinct CDR3 sequences; the top ten clones carry over 2%. The material sequenced was blood. The sequence derives from a human donor with ulcerative colitis or Crohn's disease, or a healthy co-twin of an affected twin (not recorded which).

This chain's CDR3 is CASSRDDTQYF. The rearrangement uses TRBV6-5 and TRBJ2-3; the TCRdb D gene call, TRBD1, has no DNA to confirm it. CDR1 and CDR2 (germline): MNHEY, SVGAGI. The CDR3 runs to 11 residues.